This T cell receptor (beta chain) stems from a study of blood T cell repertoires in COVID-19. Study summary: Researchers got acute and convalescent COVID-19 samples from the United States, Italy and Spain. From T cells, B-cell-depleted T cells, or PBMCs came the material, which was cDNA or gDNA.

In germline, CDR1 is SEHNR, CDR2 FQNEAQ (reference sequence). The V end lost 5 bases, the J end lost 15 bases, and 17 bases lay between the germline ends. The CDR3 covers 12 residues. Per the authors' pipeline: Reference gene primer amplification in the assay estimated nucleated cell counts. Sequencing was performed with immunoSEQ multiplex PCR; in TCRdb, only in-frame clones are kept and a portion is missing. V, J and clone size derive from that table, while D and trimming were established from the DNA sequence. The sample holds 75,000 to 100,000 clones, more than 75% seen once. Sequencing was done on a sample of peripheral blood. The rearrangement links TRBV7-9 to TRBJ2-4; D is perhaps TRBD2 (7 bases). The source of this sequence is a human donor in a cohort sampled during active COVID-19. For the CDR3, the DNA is TGTGCCAGCAGCCGAGGCGGGGGCGGGCTGTACTTC. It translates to CASSRGGGGLYF.